Following are 5 T cell receptor beta chains from one sample sequenced in a study of blood T cell repertoires in COVID-19. Measured with immunoSEQ multiplex PCR; TCRdb has only the in-frame clones, and not every one. The repertoire includes a few hundred thousand clones, 65% to 90% of them detected once, and 7.2% sits in the top ten. Material: peripheral blood. These receptors originate from a human donor in a cohort sampled during active COVID-19.

The chain employs TRBV11-1 and TRBJ2-1, with 11 bases matching TRBD2. J lost 9 bases, V lost 5 bases, and 9 bases had no gene match. Germline CDR1 is SGHAT and CDR2 is FQDESV (reference sequence). The CDR3 length is 15 residues. The CDR3 sequence: CASSPITSGGVEQFF. In DNA form, the CDR3 reads TGTGCCAGCAGCCCGATAACTAGCGGGGGAGTTGAGCAGTTCTTC.

This clone was observed once. The V and J genes are TRBV7-8 and TRBJ2-1, with 9 nucleotides matching TRBD1. The CDR3 consists of 15 residues. V lost 6 bases and J lost 8; bases outside the gene matches: 11. CDR1 is SGHVS, CDR2 FQNEAQ, per germline. The CDR3 bases are TGTGCCAGCAGTATTAAAGGGGGACAGGGCCATGAGCAGTTCTTC. Its protein is CASSIKGGQGHEQFF.

The chain links TRBV7-8 to TRBJ1-2; D uncertain. The CDR3 has 15 residues. The V gene lost 6 bases and the J gene lost 7 bases, with 21 bases spanning the gap. Germline loops: CDR1 SGHVS, CDR2 FQNEAQ. For the CDR3, the DNA is TGTGCCAGCAGGCCTTCCCCCACTAGAAAGAGTGGCTACACCTTC. It is translated as CASRPSPTRKSGYTF.

The chain is built from TRBV18 and TRBJ2-1; no reliable D call. The CDR3 extends over 12 amino acids. CDR1 is KGHSH and CDR2 is LQKENI in the germline V gene. Between the trimmed V and J ends, which lost 8 bases and 0 bases, there was a span of 5 bases. The CDR3: CASGASYNEQFF. The CDR3, as DNA: TGTGCCAGCGGAGCCTCCTACAATGAGCAGTTCTTC.

The rearrangement uses TRBV5-1 and TRBJ2-1; D remains unclear. The V end was cut by 2 bases, the J end by 2 bases, with 2 bases between. Germline V CDR1 and CDR2: SGHRS, YFSETQ. This CDR3 contains 12 residues. The CDR3 protein is CASSFTYNEQFF. The CDR3 region has the DNA TGCGCCAGCAGCTTTACCTACAATGAGCAGTTCTTC.